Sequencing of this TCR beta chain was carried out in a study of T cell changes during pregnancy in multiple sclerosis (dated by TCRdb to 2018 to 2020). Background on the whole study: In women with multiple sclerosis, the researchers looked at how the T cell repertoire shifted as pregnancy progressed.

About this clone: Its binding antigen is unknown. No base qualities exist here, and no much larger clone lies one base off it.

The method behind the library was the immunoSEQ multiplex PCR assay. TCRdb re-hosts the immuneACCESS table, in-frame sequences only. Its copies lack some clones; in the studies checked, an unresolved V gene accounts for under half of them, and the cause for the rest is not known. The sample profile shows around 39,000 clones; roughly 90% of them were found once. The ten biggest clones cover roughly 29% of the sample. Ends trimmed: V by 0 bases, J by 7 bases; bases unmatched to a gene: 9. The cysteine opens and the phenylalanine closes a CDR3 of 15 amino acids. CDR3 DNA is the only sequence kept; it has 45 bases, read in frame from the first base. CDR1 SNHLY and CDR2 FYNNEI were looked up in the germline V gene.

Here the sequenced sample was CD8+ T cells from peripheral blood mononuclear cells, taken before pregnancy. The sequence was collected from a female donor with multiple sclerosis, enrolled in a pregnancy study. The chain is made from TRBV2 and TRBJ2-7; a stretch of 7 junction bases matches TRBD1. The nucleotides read TGTGCCAGCAGTGAAGCCCCAGGGGGTGGAATGGAGCAGTACTTC. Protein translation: CASSEAPGGGMEQYF.